This T cell receptor (beta chain) was recorded in a study of blood T cell repertoires in COVID-19. Background on the study: Whether acute or convalescent, the COVID-19 samples came from the United States, Italy and Spain. T cells, B-cell-depleted T cells, or PBMCs supplied cDNA or gDNA.

Trimming took 0 bases from V and 0 from J, leaving 10 bases between them. From germline, CDR1 is SGDLS and CDR2 YYNGEE. CDR3 length: 16 residues. Source study methods: Cell counts per sample came from amplifying reference gene primers. The assay was immunoSEQ multiplex PCR, and TCRdb's table has in-frame clones only and misses some. The D gene and trimming were derived from the DNA, and the V and J assignments and clone size from that table. The data hold under 300,000 clones, with about four fifths observed a single time. This clone was seen only a few times. The gene calls are TRBV9 and TRBJ1-3, with D unclear. The TCR comes from a woman aged 55-70 years with active or convalescent COVID-19. The sample consisted of peripheral blood. The CDR3 nucleotides are TGTGCCAGCAGCGTAGCTGGGCAGTACTCTGGAAACACCATATATTTT. Amino acid sequence: CASSVAGQYSGNTIYF.